The entry that follows covers one T cell receptor beta chain sequence. Just one base apart from a much larger clone, this may be a read error. This CDR3 has 16 residues. The germline V and J ends were trimmed by 2 bases and 10 bases, with 21 bases remaining between them. CDR1 is SGHVS, CDR2 FQNEAQ, per germline. The entry originates in a study of regulatory T cells in long-lasting Graves disease. The authors built TCR beta libraries using iRepertoire HTBI primers and Arm-PCR of CDR3 regions. In the source study's methods: Spanning all samples, the identified segments comprised around 62 TRBV and approximately 14 TRBJ. MiXCR, applied by TCRdb to the multiplex PCR reads, yields one record per CDR3 protein. Clone size and V and J calls follow TCRdb, not the original study. In the table there are 350,000 to 500,000 distinct CDR3 sequences, about a sixth of which are singletons. Time point denoted: newly diagnosed GD, antithyroid drugs for less than 3 months. From PBMCs, RNA was extracted and then used to make the TCR library.

These same records also appear under a second study, on T cells in Graves' hyperthyroidism and ophthalmopathy.

This clonotype originated in a woman between 18 and 29 years old with Graves disease. This sequence joins TRBV7-8 and TRBJ2-1; D is unclear. The material was peripheral blood mononuclear cells (PBMCs), obtained at new diagnosis, from a patient treated with antithyroid drugs. The chain's CDR3 is CASSLMSTKISYEQFF. CDR3 nucleotides: TGTGCCAGCAGCTTAATGTCAACAAAAATCTCCTACGAGCAGTTCTTC.